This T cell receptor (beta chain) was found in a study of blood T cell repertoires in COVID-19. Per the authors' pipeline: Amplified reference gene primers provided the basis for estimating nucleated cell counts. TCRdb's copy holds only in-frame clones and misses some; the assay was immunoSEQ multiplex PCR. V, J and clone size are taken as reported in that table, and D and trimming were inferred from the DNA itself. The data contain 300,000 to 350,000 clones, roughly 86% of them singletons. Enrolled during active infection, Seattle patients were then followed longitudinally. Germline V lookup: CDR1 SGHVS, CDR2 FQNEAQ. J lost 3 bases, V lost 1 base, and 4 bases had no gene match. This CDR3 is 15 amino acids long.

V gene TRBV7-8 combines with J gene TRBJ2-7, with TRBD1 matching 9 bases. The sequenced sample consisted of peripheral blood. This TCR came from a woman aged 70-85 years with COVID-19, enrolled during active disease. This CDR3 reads CASSLEQGAGYEQYF. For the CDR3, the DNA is TGTGCCAGCAGCTTAGAACAGGGGGCCGGCTACGAGCAGTACTTC.